The 6 T cell receptor beta chains below were found in one sample sequenced in a study of blood T cells in healthy people across ages. Primed by a sample-barcoded 5' primer and a J-beta primer mix, a second PCR proceeded for roughly 6 to 12 cycles. One entry per CDR3 protein, called by TCRdb with MiXCR from the 5' RACE reads. The sample contains about 970,000 distinct CDR3 sequences, roughly 50% of which appear only once. The sample taken for sequencing was blood. These receptors came from a woman in her sixties or seventies in good health.

The chain is built from TRBV10-3 and TRBJ2-1; D not certain. This CDR3 has 12 amino acids. The V and J ends lost 2 bases and 10 bases respectively, with 9 bases between them. CDR1 and CDR2 (germline): ENHRY, SYGVKD. The CDR3 sequence is CAISETVREQFF. The CDR3 DNA is TGTGCCATCAGTGAGACTGTTCGGGAGCAGTTCTTC.

This clonotype turned up a few times. V and J are TRBV12-3 or TRBV12-4 and TRBJ1-2, with a weak D call TRBD1 (5 bases). The length of the CDR3 is 12 residues. V lost 0 bases and J lost 8, with 7 bases in between. The CDR3 spells CASSLAQGGYTF. CDR3 DNA: TGTGCCAGCAGTTTAGCGCAGGGAGGCTACACCTTC.

The chain employs TRBV20-1 and TRBJ2-3, with D possibly TRBD2 on 6 matching bases. The CDR3 covers 19 residues. Germline V gene sequence: CDR1 DFQATT, CDR2 SNEGSKA (reference sequence). V was trimmed by 2 bases and J by 1 base, leaving 25 bases between them. The CDR3 loop is CSARPLAVGAGLRTDTQYF. The DNA for the CDR3 is TGCAGTGCTAGACCCCTTGCCGTCGGTGCGGGATTGCGCACAGATACGCAGTATTTT.

The CDR3 coding sequence is TGTGCCAGCAGTTCCACGTTGGGCAGCTCCTACGAGCAGTACTTC. This translates into CASSSTLGSSYEQYF. The chain uses TRBV6-6 and TRBJ2-7; no clear D gene. Germline assignment: CDR1 MNHNY and CDR2 SVGAGI (reference sequence). Trimming cost V 4 bases and J 0 bases, with 13 bases left between them. This CDR3 comprises 15 residues.

This sequence joins TRBV4-3 and TRBJ2-2, with D hard to call. Germline CDR1 is LGHNA and CDR2 is YSLEER. The CDR3 is 17 residues long. The V end lost 0 bases, the J end lost 0 bases, and 11 bases lay between the germline ends. The chain's CDR3 is CASSQEPRGPNTGELFF. CDR3 sequence (DNA): TGCGCCAGCAGCCAAGAGCCCAGAGGACCGAACACCGGGGAGCTGTTTTTT.

In DNA form, the CDR3 reads TGTGCCAGCAGTCTCTATAGCGGGAACTCAGTCAATGAGCAGTTCTTC. Translated: CASSLYSGNSVNEQFF. This chain joins TRBV6-5 and TRBJ2-1; 8 bases match TRBD2. In germline, CDR1 is MNHEY, CDR2 SVGAGI. Trimming at V came to 5 bases and at J to 6 bases, leaving 12 bases not matched to a gene. CDR3 length: 16 residues.